The 18 T cell receptor beta chains in this list originate from one sample, sequenced in a study of blood T cell repertoires in COVID-19. Sequencing used immunoSEQ multiplex PCR; TCRdb keeps in-frame clones, though not all of them. This table has roughly 190,000 clones, around 85% appearing once. The specimen was peripheral blood. The source of these receptors is an older woman with COVID-19, enrolled during active disease.

In this sample, this clone turned up a few times. The chain uses TRBV29-1 and TRBJ1-1, with a tentative D call TRBD1 (5 bases). From germline, CDR1 is SQVTM and CDR2 ANQGSEA. Trimming shortened V by 4 bases and J by 4 bases, and 16 bases separated the two germline ends. CDR3 length equals 14 residues. The CDR3 loop is CSVVDSRGPTEAFF. The CDR3 DNA sequence: TGCAGCGTTGTTGATTCAAGGGGCCCCACTGAAGCTTTCTTT.

The J gene is TRBJ2-7, the V gene TRBV19; D possibly corresponds to TRBD1 (6 bases). Germline V CDR1 and CDR2: LNHDA, SQIVND (reference sequence). V shed 4 bases and J shed 3 bases, with 28 bases lying between them. CDR3 length equals 19 residues. The CDR3 nucleotides read TGTGCCAGTAGTAAAAGAATCCAATTAGGGACATTACCAAACTACGAGCAGTACTTC. Amino acids: CASSKRIQLGTLPNYEQYF.

The chain recombines TRBV27 with TRBJ1-1; no reliable D call. Germline-derived CDR1 and CDR2 are MNHEY and SMNVEV (reference sequence). V gave up 2 bases and J gave up 1 base, with 11 bases separating them. The length of the CDR3 is 15 residues. The DNA for the CDR3 is TGTGCCAGCAGTTTACTCGGACTGGGGAACACTGAAGCTTTCTTT. Amino acid sequence: CASSLLGLGNTEAFF.

In its sample, this clone was seen once. V gene TRBV7-2 combines with J gene TRBJ2-1, with 8 bases aligning to TRBD2. The CDR3 runs 17 residues. Trimming removed 5 bases from V and 7 bases from J; junction bases left unmatched: 16. Germline V CDR1 and CDR2: SGHTA, FQGNSA. CDR3 in DNA: TGTGCCAGCAGCATCCGTGGGGGGAGCGGGAGAGGAAATGAGCAGTTCTTC. Its translation is CASSIRGGSGRGNEQFF.

The genes are TRBV10-3 and TRBJ2-6; D gene ambiguous. CDR1 is ENHRY and CDR2 is SYGVKD in the germline V gene. CDR3 length: 15 residues. Trimming left V 3 bases short and J 2 bases short, with 8 bases between. The CDR3 DNA sequence: TGTGCCATCAGTGAAGAAGAGGCTGGGGCCAACGTCCTGACTTTC. It codes for CAISEEEAGANVLTF.

This chain connects TRBV30 to TRBJ1-1; 8 nucleotides line up with TRBD1. Germline V lookup: CDR1 GTSNPN, CDR2 SVGIG (reference sequence). The CDR3 runs 14 residues. This CDR3 is CASQRDRRLPEAFF. The CDR3 DNA sequence: TGTGCGAGTCAAAGGGACAGGAGGCTCCCTGAAGCTTTCTTT.

The chain carries TRBV13 and TRBJ2-2; 11 nucleotides match TRBD2. V shed 5 bases and J 1 base; nucleotides not matched to a gene: 12. From germline, CDR1 is PRHDT and CDR2 FYEKMQ (reference sequence). This CDR3 has 19 amino acids. CDR3 DNA: TGTGCCAGCAGCCCCCCCTTCGTACTAGCGGGAGAGAACACCGGGGAGCTGTTTTTT. It yields the protein CASSPPFVLAGENTGELFF.

The genes are TRBV5-1 and TRBJ1-2, with D perhaps matching TRBD1 (5 bases). CDR3 size: 15 residues. CDR1 and CDR2 (germline): SGHRS, YFSETQ. V gave up 8 bases and J gave up 5 bases, with 22 bases separating them. The chain's CDR3 is CASRITAGPTYGYTF. The CDR3 DNA reads as TGCGCCAGTAGAATTACCGCGGGACCGACGTATGGCTACACCTTC.

The chain recombines TRBV27 with TRBJ2-5; D unresolved. The germline gives CDR1 MNHEY, CDR2 SMNVEV (reference sequence). The V gene lost 0 bases and the J gene lost 8 bases, with 10 bases spanning the gap. This CDR3 contains 13 residues. The CDR3 coding sequence is TGTGCCAGCAGTTTATCGGTACCGACAACCCAGTACTTC. Protein product: CASSLSVPTTQYF.

As regards this clone: Other DNA sequences from this sample encode an identical CDR3 as well. The chain is built from TRBV9 and TRBJ1-4, with D unclear. The V end lost 0 bases, the J end lost 0 bases, and 6 bases lay between the germline ends. CDR1 is SGDLS, CDR2 YYNGEE, per germline. CDR3 size: 15 residues. DNA for the CDR3: TGTGCCAGCAGCGTAGCAGGTTCAACTAATGAAAAACTGTTTTTT. Protein product: CASSVAGSTNEKLFF. The variable domain in full, with the rest retrieved from reference TRBV9 and TRBJ1-4, is DSGVTQTPKHLITATGQRVTLRCSPRSGDLSVYWYQQSLDQGLQFLIQYYNGEERAKGNILERFSAQQFPDLHSELNLSSLELGDSALYFCASSVAGSTNEKLFFGSGTQLSVL.

The chain employs TRBV4-3 and TRBJ1-3; D is possibly TRBD1 (6 bases). The germline gives CDR1 LGHNA, CDR2 YSLEER. The CDR3 length is 16 residues. V lost 0 bases, J lost 2 bases, and 11 bases lay in between. This CDR3 reads CASSQDLGATGNTIYF. The CDR3 nucleotides read TGCGCCAGCAGCCAAGATTTGGGGGCCACTGGAAACACCATATATTTT.

The chain uses TRBV28 and TRBJ1-3; 8 bases fit TRBD1. J lost 6 bases, V lost 5 bases, and 6 bases had no gene match. Germline V gene data show CDR1 as MDHEN and CDR2 as SYDVKM. The CDR3 has 14 amino acids. CDR3 coding DNA: TGTGCCAGCAGTCAGCGGGACAGGATAAACACCATATATTTT. Protein: CASSQRDRINTIYF. The complete variable domain, with remaining parts taken from reference TRBV28 and TRBJ1-3, reads DVKVTQSSRYLVKRTGEKVFLECVQDMDHENMFWYRQDPGLGLRLIYFSYDVKMKEKGDIPEGYSVSREKKERFSLILESASTNQTSMYLCASSQRDRINTIYFGEGSWLTVV.

V is TRBV19 and J is TRBJ2-2, with 11 positions matching TRBD1. The CDR3 consists of 17 residues. V was pared by 5 bases and J by 0 bases, with 5 bases of the junction left unmatched. Germline V gene sequence: CDR1 LNHDA, CDR2 SQIVND (reference sequence). The DNA for the CDR3 is TGTGCCAGTAGTCTGGGACAGGGGGGGTCGAACACCGGGGAGCTGTTTTTT. Amino acids: CASSLGQGGSNTGELFF. The entire variable domain, with the rest obtained from reference TRBV19 and TRBJ2-2, is as follows: DGGITQSPKYLFRKEGQNVTLSCEQNLNHDAMYWYRQDPGQGLRLIYYSQIVNDFQKGDIAEGYSVSREKKESFPLTVTSAQKNPTAFYLCASSLGQGGSNTGELFFGEGSRLTVL.

This sequence joins TRBV5-7 and TRBJ1-5, with D possibly being TRBD1 (5 bases). TRBV5-7 is an ORF for which the function is uncertain. V gave up 1 base and J gave up 7 bases, with 15 bases separating them. The CDR3 sequence is 15 residues long. CDR3 loop: CASSLLSRVNQPQHF. DNA for the CDR3: TGTGCCAGCAGCTTGCTCTCCAGGGTTAACCAGCCCCAGCATTTT.

The V call is TRBV5-4, the J call TRBJ1-2, with no clear D. CDR1 is SGHNT and CDR2 is YYREEE in the germline V gene (reference sequence). Trimming took off 4 bases at V and 1 base at J, with 8 bases between the two ends. The CDR3 runs 13 residues. CDR3 sequence (DNA): TGTGCCAGCAGCCCACCGGGTAACTATGGCTACACCTTC. It is translated as CASSPPGNYGYTF.

V is TRBV11-2 and J is TRBJ2-5, with TRBD2 matching over 14 bases. CDR1 and CDR2 (germline): SGHAT, FQNNGV. V lost 2 bases and J lost 5; bases outside the gene matches: 13. There are 19 residues in the CDR3. The CDR3 spells CASSLMSTSGRAVFETQYF. CDR3 nucleotide sequence: TGTGCCAGCAGCTTAATGTCGACTAGCGGGAGGGCCGTGTTTGAGACCCAGTACTTC.

The chain employs TRBV6-5 and TRBJ2-1; TRBD2 might be the D (5 bases). There are 15 residues in the CDR3. Germline CDR1 and CDR2: MNHEY and SVGAGI. Trimming pared 4 bases from V and 7 bases from J, leaving 17 bases between. CDR3 loop: CASSSEGGRRNEQFF. The CDR3, as DNA: TGTGCCAGCAGTTCAGAGGGCGGCCGGCGGAATGAGCAGTTCTTC.

The chain couples TRBV4-2 to TRBJ1-4, with TRBD1 as a possible D gene (6 bases). Germline V gives CDR1 LGHNA, CDR2 YNFKEQ. V dropped 1 base and J dropped 1 base, with 7 bases sitting between them. This CDR3 has 15 residues. The CDR3 nucleotides read TGTGCCAGCAGCCAAGGAGGGGGAACTAATGAAAAACTGTTTTTT. Its translation: CASSQGGGTNEKLFF.